One sample yielded the 19 T cell receptor beta chains listed below, sequenced in a study of blood T cell repertoires in COVID-19. Clones were sequenced by immunoSEQ multiplex PCR, and TCRdb holds only the in-frame ones, with some missing. The sample lists about 58,000 clones; about four fifths were seen once. Input material: peripheral blood. Source of these receptors: a human donor in a cohort sampled during active COVID-19.

This rearrangement joins TRBV28 to TRBJ1-1; D perhaps matches TRBD1 (6 bases). Germline V gene lookup returns CDR1 MDHEN and CDR2 SYDVKM. There are 17 residues in the CDR3. Between the trimmed V and J ends, which lost 4 bases and 0 bases, there was a span of 18 bases. CDR3 nucleotide sequence: TGTGCCAGCAGTTCCCCAGGAAGGGGGTTAATGAACACTGAAGCTTTCTTT. Translation gives CASSSPGRGLMNTEAFF.

The gene calls are TRBV7-2 and TRBJ2-7; 7 bases agree with TRBD1. The length of the CDR3 is 14 residues. Germline-derived CDR1 and CDR2 are SGHTA and FQGNSA. Trimming took 2 bases from V and 2 from J; bases not matched to a gene: 3. CDR3 sequence reads: CASSLTGTAYEQYF. The CDR3 coding sequence is TGTGCCAGCAGCTTAACCGGGACAGCCTACGAGCAGTACTTC.

This rearrangement joins TRBV6-2 or TRBV6-3 to TRBJ2-1, with 12 bases matching TRBD2. Germline assignment: CDR1 MNHEY and CDR2 SVGEGT. This CDR3 spans 20 amino acids. The junction had 23 bases not matched to a gene; V was cut back by 5 bases and J by 9 bases. CDR3 sequence: CASSTPSITTSGRGLVEQFF. CDR3 DNA: TGTGCCAGCAGTACACCCTCTATCACGACTAGCGGGAGAGGTCTGGTTGAGCAGTTCTTC.

V and J are TRBV27 and TRBJ1-4, with TRBD1 as a possible D gene (5 bases). The length of the CDR3 is 14 residues. V lost 3 bases and J lost 7, with 12 bases in between. The germline CDR1 and CDR2 sequences are MNHEY and SMNVEV (reference sequence). In DNA form, the CDR3 reads TGTGCCAGCAGTTTTCTTCAGGGCGGTGAAAAACTGTTTTTT. It encodes CASSFLQGGEKLFF.

V is TRBV7-9 and J is TRBJ1-5; 9 bases fit TRBD1. The germline V gene has CDR1 SEHNR and CDR2 FQNEAQ (reference sequence). J lost 4 bases, V lost 4 bases, and 8 bases had no gene match. The CDR3 has 16 residues. This chain's CDR3 is CASSWGQGEPNQPQHF. In DNA, the CDR3 is TGTGCCAGCAGCTGGGGACAGGGCGAACCTAATCAGCCCCAGCATTTT.

The rearrangement links TRBV12-2 to TRBJ1-1; the tabulated D call, TRBD1, remains unverified against the DNA. TRBV12-2 is a pseudogene segment. The CDR3 spans 14 residues. DNA for the CDR3: TGTGCAAGTCGCTCAAGGGGGCTCGACACTGAAGCTTTCTTT. It specifies CASRSRGLDTEAFF.

Here the CDR3 DNA reads TGTGCCAGCTCACCCCTAGGGACAGGGGAAGGGAACATTCAGTACTTC. It specifies CASSPLGTGEGNIQYF. The gene calls are TRBV18 and TRBJ2-4; 10 bases are shared with TRBD1. CDR1 is KGHSH and CDR2 is LQKENI in the germline V gene. The CDR3 length is 16 residues. With V trimmed by 3 bases and J by 7 bases, 9 bases remained unmatched.

The genes are TRBV30 and TRBJ2-7; 8 nucleotides agree with TRBD2. Germline V gene data show CDR1 as GTSNPN and CDR2 as SVGIG (reference sequence). CDR3 length: 15 amino acids. Germline trimming cut 0 bases from V and 6 bases from J; bases unmatched to any gene: 10. The CDR3 DNA reads TGTGCCTGGAGTGTAACGGGACTAGGTGATATCGAGCAGTACTTC. This sequence encodes CAWSVTGLGDIEQYF.

This clone showed up just once. J is TRBJ2-7 and V is TRBV6-5; 9 bases line up with TRBD1. CDR1 is MNHEY, CDR2 SVGAGI, per germline. The CDR3 is 15 residues long. Germline trimming cut 5 bases from V and 2 bases from J; bases unmatched to any gene: 7. CDR3 residues: CASSPTRDRAYEQYF. The CDR3 DNA reads TGTGCCAGCAGTCCCACCCGGGACAGGGCCTACGAGCAGTACTTC.

V and J are TRBV11-2 and TRBJ2-7, with D possibly matching TRBD1 (6 bases). V lost 4 bases to trimming and J lost 3 bases, with 10 bases between them. The CDR3 length is 13 residues. Germline values: CDR1 SGHAT, CDR2 FQNNGV. The CDR3 sequence is CASSSQGSYEQYF. In nucleotides, the CDR3 is TGTGCCAGCAGCTCACAGGGTAGCTACGAGCAGTACTTC.

The rearrangement uses TRBV6-6 and TRBJ2-7; 7 nucleotides match TRBD1. The CDR3 runs to 14 residues. The germline gives CDR1 MNHNY, CDR2 SVGAGI (reference sequence). V lost 6 bases to trimming and J lost 1 base; unmatched junction nucleotides: 6. The CDR3 here is CASRPSGQSYEQYF. In DNA form, the CDR3 reads TGTGCCAGCAGACCCTCGGGACAGTCCTACGAGCAGTACTTC.

This clone was detected once. The J gene is TRBJ1-2, the V gene TRBV6-5, with a tentative D call TRBD1 (5 bases). Trimming stripped 0 bases from V and 4 bases from J, with 12 bases between. The germline V gene encodes CDR1 MNHEY and CDR2 SVGAGI. The CDR3 is 15 amino acids. As DNA, the CDR3 is TGTGCCAGCAGTTACTCTACTGGACATACCTATGGCTACACCTTC. It is translated as CASSYSTGHTYGYTF.

The chain combines TRBV23-1 with TRBJ2-6; D is possibly TRBD1 (5 bases). TRBV23-1 belongs to the ORF category, with a function that is uncertain. Deletions cut 10 bases from V and 10 bases from J, with 8 bases between. CDR3 length: 10 amino acids. In DNA, the CDR3 is TGCGCCAAAAGGACAAACGTCCTGACTTTC. This gives the protein CAKRTNVLTF.

The V and J genes are TRBV30 and TRBJ2-7; 7 nucleotides agree with TRBD1. The CDR3 has 12 residues. J gave up 5 bases and V 1 base, and 2 bases lay outside the gene matches. Germline CDR1 is GTSNPN and CDR2 is SVGIG (reference sequence). Here the CDR3 reads CAWSATGDEQYF. Here the CDR3 DNA reads TGTGCCTGGAGTGCAACAGGGGACGAGCAGTACTTC.

This clone has a handful of counts. The chain's CDR3 is CATSRDYSSGSHEQYF. The CDR3 region has the DNA TGTGCCACCAGCAGAGATTATTCCAGCGGGAGCCACGAGCAGTACTTC. The chain couples TRBV15 to TRBJ2-7; TRBD2 matches 8 bases. With 0 bases clipped from V and 5 bases from J, the junction kept 9 bases outside the gene matches. The CDR3 is 16 residues long. The germline V gene has CDR1 LNHNV and CDR2 YYDKDF (reference sequence).

The rearrangement links TRBV6-5 to TRBJ2-7, with a weak D call TRBD1 (6 bases). Germline CDR1 is MNHEY and CDR2 is SVGAGI. The V and J ends lost 2 bases and 0 bases respectively, with 11 bases between them. This CDR3 region has 15 residues. In DNA, the CDR3 is TGTGCCAGCAGTTACCACAGGGTTGGCTCCTACGAGCAGTACTTC. Its translation is CASSYHRVGSYEQYF.

The chain uses TRBV4-1 and TRBJ1-5, with 8 bases that match TRBD1. The CDR3 length is 15 residues. The V gene's germline CDR1 is MGHRA and CDR2 YSYEKL. Trimming at V came to 1 base and at J to 6 bases, leaving 5 bases not matched to a gene. The CDR3 reads CASSQGDRGLQPQHF. The DNA of the CDR3 is TGCGCCAGCAGCCAAGGAGACAGGGGTCTTCAGCCCCAGCATTTT.

The chain links TRBV5-4 to TRBJ1-1; the D gene is possibly TRBD1 (5 bases). V was pared by 0 bases and J by 0 bases, with 15 bases between. The germline gives CDR1 SGHNT, CDR2 YYREEE (reference sequence). The CDR3 sequence is 17 residues long. The CDR3 is CASSLAGTPGMNTEAFF. In DNA, the CDR3 is TGTGCCAGCAGCTTGGCAGGGACTCCGGGAATGAACACTGAAGCTTTCTTT.

This chain uses TRBV5-6 with TRBJ2-7, with unresolved D. From germline, CDR1 is SGHDT and CDR2 YYEEEE. The CDR3 runs 14 residues. Trimming stripped 0 bases from V and 2 bases from J, with 9 bases between. The DNA of the CDR3 is TGTGCCAGCAGCTTGGGAGTTATAGCCTACGAGCAGTACTTC. Protein sequence: CASSLGVIAYEQYF.